One sample yielded the 7 T cell receptor beta chains listed below, sequenced in a study of Ad26.COV2.S vaccination and SARS-CoV-2 variants (dated by TCRdb to about 2021). The time point label here, explained by the study, means: individuals recovered from natural SARS-CoV-2 infection. Library construction relied on the immunoSEQ multiplex PCR assay. Sourced from immuneACCESS, this table was stored by TCRdb with only in-frame sequences that have V and J called. A share of the clones is absent; for the studies checked, an unresolved V gene accounts for under half, and the remainder has no known explanation. The sample contains around 140,000 clones, 86% of them found a single time. The ten biggest clones cover around 5% of the sample. This material consisted of peripheral blood, taken after recovery from COVID-19. The receptors stem from a human donor who had recovered from COVID-19.

The gene calls are TRBV6-1 and TRBJ2-6; maybe TRBD2 (5 bases). In germline, CDR1 is MNHNS, CDR2 SASEGT. Trimming cost V 6 bases and J 4 bases, with 10 bases left between them. There are 14 residues in the CDR3. The DNA for the CDR3 is TGTGCCAGCAGCTCCGGCGGGGGGGCCAACGTCCTGACTTTC. Residues: CASSSGGGANVLTF.

The J gene is TRBJ2-3, the V gene TRBV18; 7 bases align to TRBD1. The CDR3 has 15 residues. The germline V gene has CDR1 KGHSH and CDR2 LQKENI. Trimming removed 5 bases from V and 0 bases from J; junction bases left unmatched: 5. The CDR3 coding sequence is TGTGCCAGCTCAACAGGGGCACTTAGCACAGATACGCAGTATTTT. This encodes CASSTGALSTDTQYF.

The rearrangement joins TRBV12-3 or TRBV12-4 to TRBJ1-2; TRBD1 matches 11 bases. This CDR3 has 13 residues. The trim removed 10 bases at V and 6 bases at J, leaving 7 bases unmatched. The CDR3 sequence: CATEGQGDDGYTF. The CDR3 DNA follows: TGTGCCACCGAGGGACAGGGGGACGATGGCTACACCTTC.

This clone turned up a few times. The chain couples TRBV2 to TRBJ2-4, with D perhaps matching TRBD1 or TRBD2 (5 bases each). Germline V lookup: CDR1 SNHLY, CDR2 FYNNEI. With 6 bases removed from V and 9 bases from J, the gap between germline ends came to 15 bases. CDR3 length: 13 amino acids. The CDR3 protein is CASSGIPGGIQYF. The CDR3 region has the DNA TGTGCCAGCAGCGGGATTCCTGGGGGCATTCAGTACTTC.

The chain uses TRBV4-3 and TRBJ2-7; 15 bases agree with TRBD2. The CDR3 has 18 amino acids. Germline V gene data show CDR1 as LGHNA and CDR2 as YSLEER. V was pared by 5 bases and J by 0 bases, with 8 bases of the junction left unmatched. This CDR3 is CASSWGTSGGPSSYEQYF. CDR3 nucleotides: TGCGCCAGCAGCTGGGGGACTAGCGGGGGGCCAAGCTCCTACGAGCAGTACTTC.

In this sample, this clone turned up once. V and J are TRBV6-5 and TRBJ1-1; D is ambiguous. The germline V gene has CDR1 MNHEY and CDR2 SVGAGI. CDR3 length: 16 residues. Deletions cut 2 bases from V and 6 bases from J, with 19 bases between. The CDR3 spells CASSYPAGGLVAEAFF. The DNA for the CDR3 is TGTGCCAGCAGTTACCCCGCAGGTGGACTCGTGGCTGAAGCTTTCTTT.

The V gene is TRBV4-3, the J gene TRBJ2-3; D gene unclear. Germline CDR1 LGHNA, CDR2 YSLEER. V was pared by 3 bases and J by 2 bases, with 15 bases between. This CDR3 has 16 residues. CDR3 coding DNA: TGCGCCAGCAGCCACCAAGCCGGATATTTCACAGATACGCAGTATTTT. It is translated as CASSHQAGYFTDTQYF.